The next 23 T cell receptor beta chains were all read from a single sample in a study of shared clonotypes between healthy human individuals (dated by TCRdb to about 2020). Library creation used the immunoSEQ multiplex PCR assay. The table was pulled from immuneACCESS by TCRdb, which kept in-frame rearrangements only. Such tables lose some clones; where checked, under half of the loss comes from unresolved V genes, and the rest has no known cause. For this sample there are about half a million clones; more than 65% appear just once. Clones ranked in the top ten supply about an eighth of the sample. The sequenced sample consisted of PBMCs. Receptor source: a woman aged 40 to 55 in good health. Some clones in this sample may be carry-over from other donors' samples.

This sequence joins TRBV28 and TRBJ2-1; 10 bases line up with TRBD1. V shed 6 bases and J 7 bases; nucleotides not matched to a gene: 6. CDR1 is MDHEN, CDR2 SYDVKM, per germline. The CDR3 spans 14 residues. CDR3 sequence reads: CASSSGTGENEQFF. DNA for the CDR3: TGTGCCAGCAGCTCTGGGACAGGGGAGAATGAGCAGTTCTTC.

In this sample, this clone turned up once. V usage is TRBV5-4 and J usage is TRBJ2-1; D is unclear. The V gene lost 1 base and the J gene lost 6 bases, with 8 bases spanning the gap. This CDR3 has 13 amino acids. Per germline, CDR1 SGHNT and CDR2 YYREEE (reference sequence). The CDR3 region has the DNA TGTGCCAGCAGCTTGTATGCCGGCAATGAGCAGTTCTTC. Translated, it gives CASSLYAGNEQFF.

This clone was recorded once. The V and J genes are TRBV7-9 and TRBJ2-7; 12 nucleotides line up with TRBD2. Trimming removed 1 base from V and 4 bases from J; junction bases left unmatched: 11. This CDR3 contains 18 residues. CDR1 and CDR2 from the germline V gene are SEHNR and FQNEAQ (reference sequence). The CDR3 DNA is TGTGCCAGCAGCTTAGGACTAGCGGGAGTTTCCGGGGCATACGAGCAGTACTTC. Translation gives CASSLGLAGVSGAYEQYF. The full variable domain, with the rest looked up from reference TRBV7-9 and TRBJ2-7, is DTGVSQNPRHKITKRGQNVTFRCDPISEHNRLYWYRQTLGQGPEFLTYFQNEAQLEKSRLLSDRFSAERPKGSFSTLEIQRTEQGDSAMYLCASSLGLAGVSGAYEQYFGPGTRLTVT.

This chain links TRBV7-2 with TRBJ1-2, with 10 bases lining up with TRBD1. Germline assignment: CDR1 SGHTA and CDR2 FQGNSA. Trimming took 5 bases from V and 4 from J; bases not matched to a gene: 10. The CDR3 loop spans 16 amino acids. As DNA, the CDR3 is TGTGCCAGCAGCCCGCCCGGGGACAGGGGTAGCTATGGCTACACCTTC. Protein product: CASSPPGDRGSYGYTF. Using reference TRBV7-2 and TRBJ1-2 for the parts outside the CDR3, the full variable domain is GAGVSQSPSNKVTEKGKDVELRCDPISGHTALYWYRQSLGQGLEFLIYFQGNSAPDKSGLPSDRFSAERTGGSVSTLTIQRTQQEDSAVYLCASSPPGDRGSYGYTFGSGTRLTVV.

As for this clone: The junction departs from the called germline gene at one end, perhaps through a read error. Here the CDR3 reads CASSEAPATHLVF. CDR3 in DNA: TGTGCCAGCAGTGAAGCGCCTGCAACTCATCTGGTTTTT. The genes are TRBV6-1 and TRBJ2-2; D is uncertain. The CDR3 length is 13 residues. Germline V lookup: CDR1 MNHNS, CDR2 SASEGT.

The chain combines TRBV19 with TRBJ1-2; 8 bases agree with TRBD1. Germline V CDR1 and CDR2: LNHDA, SQIVND (reference sequence). The CDR3 is 13 amino acids. The V segment lost 7 bases and the J segment 5 bases; nucleotides outside the gene matches: 6. The CDR3 DNA reads as TGTGCCAGTATGCCCAGGGGGCTTTATGGCTACACCTTC. Translated: CASMPRGLYGYTF.

The chain combines TRBV7-8 with TRBJ2-7, with 9 bases identical to TRBD1. The germline CDR1 and CDR2 sequences are SGHVS and FQNEAQ. With 3 bases clipped from V and 4 bases from J, the junction kept 4 bases outside the gene matches. The CDR3 consists of 14 residues. The DNA of the CDR3 is TGTGCCAGCAGCTTCAAGGGACAGGGATACGAGCAGTACTTC. Amino acid sequence: CASSFKGQGYEQYF.

The chain uses TRBV7-2 and TRBJ1-2; maybe TRBD1 (6 bases). The germline V gene encodes CDR1 SGHTA and CDR2 FQGNSA. V lost 1 base and J 1 base, leaving 7 bases between the germline ends. CDR3 size: 14 residues. CDR3 in DNA: TGTGCCAGCAGCTTAGAGGGGGTTAACTATGGCTACACCTTC. Its translation is CASSLEGVNYGYTF.

This chain joins TRBV23-1 and TRBJ2-6, with a possible D match to TRBD2 (5 bases). TRBV23-1 is filed as an ORF, its function uncertain. This CDR3 has 18 amino acids. The germline V and J ends were trimmed by 5 bases and 11 bases, with 28 bases remaining between them. CDR3 region: CASSKNKLATKSGHVLTF. For the CDR3, the DNA is TGCGCCAGCAGTAAGAACAAGCTAGCAACAAAGTCGGGCCACGTCCTGACTTTC.

The chain combines TRBV2 with TRBJ2-7, with 10 positions matching TRBD2. V was clipped by 7 bases and J by 5 bases; unmatched bases: 8. The CDR3 loop spans 14 amino acids. Germline loops: CDR1 SNHLY, CDR2 FYNNEI. The DNA for the CDR3 is TGTGCCAGCACCCCAAGCGGGAGGGCCGACGAGCAGTACTTC. Amino acids: CASTPSGRADEQYF.

The chain is built from TRBV7-2 and TRBJ2-7; 12 bases fit TRBD2. The CDR3 is 17 residues long. V lost 0 bases, J lost 2 bases, and 5 bases stayed unmatched. CDR1 and CDR2 from the germline V gene are SGHTA and FQGNSA. CDR3 protein: CASSLARTSGTAYEQYF. CDR3 coding DNA: TGTGCCAGCAGCTTAGCGCGGACTAGCGGGACTGCCTACGAGCAGTACTTC. The full variable domain, in which reference TRBV7-2 and TRBJ2-7 provide the parts outside the CDR3, is GAGVSQSPSNKVTEKGKDVELRCDPISGHTALYWYRQSLGQGLEFLIYFQGNSAPDKSGLPSDRFSAERTGGSVSTLTIQRTQQEDSAVYLCASSLARTSGTAYEQYFGPGTRLTVT.

The DNA of the CDR3 is TGCGCCAGCAGCCAAGGGACTAGCCAGGGCGAGCAGTACTTC. Protein product: CASSQGTSQGEQYF. V is TRBV5-1 and J is TRBJ2-7, with TRBD2 matching over 9 bases. The CDR3 runs 14 residues. The germline gives CDR1 SGHRS, CDR2 YFSETQ. The trim removed 4 bases at V and 6 bases at J, leaving 8 bases unmatched.

V usage is TRBV6-5 and J usage is TRBJ1-2; no reliable D call. Per germline, CDR1 MNHEY and CDR2 SVGAGI. V dropped 6 bases and J dropped 2 bases, with 10 bases sitting between them. CDR3 length: 13 amino acids. The DNA of the CDR3 is TGTGCCAGCAGCTTTGGATCCAACTATGGCTACACCTTC. Protein: CASSFGSNYGYTF.

Concerning this clone: A read error is possible here, since a much larger clone lies one base away. Other DNA sequences in the same sample also yield this CDR3. The rearrangement links TRBV7-9 to TRBJ1-2; D is perhaps TRBD1 (5 bases). Germline CDR1 reads SEHNR; CDR2 reads FQNEAQ (reference sequence). CDR3 size: 14 residues. Trimming left V 2 bases short and J 8 bases short, with 15 bases between. The DNA for the CDR3 is TGTGCCAGCAGCTTAATGTCGGGGGTCGGCGGCTACACCTTC. It specifies CASSLMSGVGGYTF.

V and J are TRBV28 and TRBJ2-1; possibly TRBD2 for D (6 bases). V shed 7 bases and J shed 4 bases, with 11 bases lying between them. Germline-derived CDR1 and CDR2 are MDHEN and SYDVKM. This CDR3 is built from 13 residues. The CDR3 is CASTQTSYNEQFF. The CDR3 DNA sequence: TGTGCCAGCACCCAGACTAGTTACAATGAGCAGTTCTTC.

The gene calls are TRBV29-1 and TRBJ1-1; no clear D. The V end was cut by 4 bases, the J end by 1 base, with 10 bases between. Germline V gene lookup returns CDR1 SQVTM and CDR2 ANQGSEA. The CDR3 totals 13 residues. The CDR3 protein is CSVVLGPNTEAFF. For the CDR3, the DNA is TGCAGCGTTGTCCTAGGACCGAACACTGAAGCTTTCTTT.

The chain has TRBV27 and TRBJ1-5; TRBD1 is a possible D gene (5 bases). Germline CDR1 is MNHEY and CDR2 is SMNVEV (reference sequence). Trimming left V 4 bases short and J 4 bases short, with 23 bases between. This CDR3 region has 18 residues. The CDR3, as DNA: TGTGCCAGCAGTTGGAGGGGTGACGAGTGGGGGTTGAATCAGCCCCAGCATTTT. Amino acid sequence: CASSWRGDEWGLNQPQHF.

The chain recombines TRBV7-2 with TRBJ2-7; D may be TRBD2 (6 bases). V dropped 0 bases and J dropped 3 bases, with 18 bases sitting between them. Germline V gives CDR1 SGHTA, CDR2 FQGNSA. The CDR3 runs 17 residues. The CDR3 loop is CASSLAPAPTRIYEQYF. The CDR3 DNA sequence: TGTGCCAGCAGCTTAGCGCCGGCCCCGACTAGGATCTACGAGCAGTACTTC.

This chain joins TRBV5-4 and TRBJ1-2, with unresolved D. V lost 0 bases to trimming and J lost 6 bases, with 18 bases between them. Germline assignment: CDR1 SGHNT and CDR2 YYREEE (reference sequence). The CDR3 covers 16 residues. Here the CDR3 reads CASSLANGGGLNGYTF. For the CDR3, the DNA is TGTGCCAGCAGCTTGGCCAATGGCGGAGGATTAAATGGCTACACCTTC.

The chain has TRBV19 and TRBJ1-5; D is possibly TRBD1 (5 bases). The CDR3 runs 16 residues. The germline gives CDR1 LNHDA, CDR2 SQIVND (reference sequence). V lost 5 bases, J lost 4 bases, and 18 bases lay in between. The CDR3 DNA is TGTGCCAGTAGTGGACACGAGGGCAGGTCGAATCAGCCCCAGCATTTT. Translation gives CASSGHEGRSNQPQHF.

The chain recombines TRBV10-1 with TRBJ2-1; D remains unclear. CDR3 length equals 13 residues. Germline CDR1 is WNHNN and CDR2 is SYGVQD (reference sequence). The ends were cut back, 4 bases at V and 7 bases at J, with 11 bases in the middle. CDR3 sequence: CASSANLGNEQFF. The CDR3 region has the DNA TGCGCCAGCAGTGCTAACCTCGGGAATGAGCAGTTCTTC.

A few counts support this clone. The sample carries other DNA sequences with the same CDR3. V usage is TRBV5-4 and J usage is TRBJ1-3; no clear D gene. The CDR3 is 12 residues long. The ends were cut back, 2 bases at V and 2 bases at J, with 2 bases in the middle. From germline, CDR1 is SGHNT and CDR2 YYREEE (reference sequence). The CDR3 loop reads CASSLAGNTIYF. For the CDR3, the DNA is TGTGCCAGCAGCTTAGCTGGAAACACCATATATTTT.

This chain connects TRBV19 to TRBJ1-5, with D tentatively TRBD1 (5 bases). The CDR3 is 17 amino acids. Trimming left V 3 bases short and J 1 base short, with 16 bases between. From germline, CDR1 is LNHDA and CDR2 SQIVND (reference sequence). CDR3 bases: TGTGCCAGTAGTATTCAGGGTGTCATGTTCAGCAATCAGCCCCAGCATTTT. The encoded protein is CASSIQGVMFSNQPQHF.